A single sample gave rise to the 25 T cell receptor beta chains below, sequenced in a study of cytomegalovirus exposure and HLA in healthy donors. Assay used: immunoSEQ multiplex PCR; TCRdb lists only in-frame clones, some missing. The data show about 160,000 clones, 85% seen once. The sample comprised PBMCs. These receptors were taken from a man aged 25 to 45 in good health and CMV-seropositive.

This clone has more than one count but fewer than ten. The V and J genes are TRBV19 and TRBJ2-3, with 8 positions matching TRBD1. The junction had 0 bases not matched to a gene; V was cut back by 4 bases and J by 0 bases. The CDR3 extends over 14 amino acids. Germline lookup yields CDR1 LNHDA and CDR2 SQIVND (reference sequence). This CDR3 is CASSRDRSTDTQYF. The CDR3, as DNA: TGTGCCAGTAGTAGGGACAGGAGCACAGATACGCAGTATTTT.

The V call is TRBV5-6, the J call TRBJ2-2; 7 bases agree with TRBD1. After removal of 6 bases from V and 4 bases from J, the junction contained 9 bases not matched to a gene. This CDR3 is 15 amino acids long. Germline V gene data show CDR1 as SGHDT and CDR2 as YYEEEE. CDR3 protein: CASTPTGSRTGELFF. CDR3 coding DNA: TGTGCCAGCACCCCGACAGGGAGTCGCACCGGGGAGCTGTTTTTT.

V is TRBV11-2 and J is TRBJ2-7; a weak D match, TRBD2 (7 bases). V lost 4 bases to trimming and J lost 2 bases, with 15 bases between them. The CDR3 totals 15 residues. CDR1 SGHAT and CDR2 FQNNGV come from the germline V gene. The CDR3 here is CASSYAGAGTYEQYF. The DNA of the CDR3 is TGTGCCAGCAGCTACGCGGGGGCAGGGACCTACGAGCAGTACTTC.

This clone was detected only a few times. This chain connects TRBV18 to TRBJ1-2, with D possibly matching TRBD1 (6 bases). The CDR3 consists of 14 residues. Trimming left V 8 bases short and J 2 bases short, with 15 bases between. The V gene's germline CDR1 is KGHSH and CDR2 LQKENI. As DNA, the CDR3 is TGTGCCAGCCGACCGGGGGGCGAAAACTATGGCTACACCTTC. Translated, it gives CASRPGGENYGYTF.

This chain uses TRBV19 with TRBJ1-1; D is perhaps TRBD1 (5 bases). The germline V gene encodes CDR1 LNHDA and CDR2 SQIVND (reference sequence). Trimming shortened V by 3 bases and J by 2 bases, and 13 bases separated the two germline ends. This CDR3 comprises 15 residues. Here the CDR3 DNA reads TGTGCCAGTAGTATTCGGACACCGGACAACACTGAAGCTTTCTTT. This sequence encodes CASSIRTPDNTEAFF.

The J gene is TRBJ2-2, the V gene TRBV6-5; possible D gene TRBD1, 6 bases. Deletions cut 6 bases from V and 5 bases from J, with 13 bases between. The CDR3 spans 14 residues. Germline V lookup: CDR1 MNHEY, CDR2 SVGAGI. CDR3 bases: TGTGCCAGCAGGGCAGGGGTTACGACCGGGGAGCTGTTTTTT. This codes for CASRAGVTTGELFF.

The chain links TRBV7-6 to TRBJ2-2; TRBD1 agrees at 7 bases. The CDR3 runs 16 residues. V gave up 3 bases and J gave up 2 bases; unmatched junction bases: 6. Germline CDR1 is SGHVS and CDR2 is FNYEAQ. The CDR3 bases are TGTGCCAGCAGCTTTAGGGGGCAGGGAAACACCGGGGAGCTGTTTTTT. It is translated as CASSFRGQGNTGELFF.

J is TRBJ1-6 and V is TRBV7-2; D call uncertain. Germline V gives CDR1 SGHTA, CDR2 FQGNSA. This CDR3 has 15 amino acids. The V end lost 2 bases, the J end lost 4 bases, and 9 bases lay between the germline ends. The CDR3 DNA follows: TGTGCCAGCAGCTTACCTCCGGGATATAATTCACCCCTCCACTTT. Its translation: CASSLPPGYNSPLHF. The full variable domain, in which reference TRBV7-2 and TRBJ1-6 provide the parts outside the CDR3, is GAGVSQSPSNKVTEKGKDVELRCDPISGHTALYWYRQSLGQGLEFLIYFQGNSAPDKSGLPSDRFSAERTGGSVSTLTIQRTQQEDSAVYLCASSLPPGYNSPLHFGNGTRLTVT.

The rearrangement links TRBV5-6 to TRBJ2-7; tentatively, D is TRBD2 (5 bases). There are 13 residues in the CDR3. In germline, CDR1 is SGHDT, CDR2 YYEEEE. V lost 0 bases and J 5 bases, leaving 9 bases between the germline ends. The CDR3 reads CASSLGRADEQYF. DNA for the CDR3: TGTGCCAGCAGCTTGGGGCGGGCGGACGAGCAGTACTTC.

Remarks on this clone: The same CDR3 also results from other DNA sequences found in this sample. The chain recombines TRBV27 with TRBJ2-5; 7 bases align to TRBD1. Trimming cost V 0 bases and J 5 bases; bases outside gene matches: 6. Germline loops: CDR1 MNHEY, CDR2 SMNVEV (reference sequence). The CDR3 has 15 residues. CDR3 amino acids: CASSLSTTGRETQYF. The CDR3 DNA is TGTGCCAGCAGTTTATCAACGACAGGGCGGGAGACCCAGTACTTC.

V gene TRBV4-1 combines with J gene TRBJ1-1; TRBD1 matches 9 bases. Germline V lookup: CDR1 MGHRA, CDR2 YSYEKL. Unmatched junction bases numbered 4, after V lost 3 bases and J lost 8 bases. This CDR3 contains 13 residues. Here the CDR3 DNA reads TGCGCCAGCAGCCACGGACAGGGGAGGGAAGCTTTCTTT. Translating gives CASSHGQGREAFF.

The J gene is TRBJ2-1, the V gene TRBV12-5, with D perhaps TRBD1 (5 bases). Between the trimmed V and J ends, which lost 1 base and 6 bases, there was a span of 7 bases. Germline V lookup: CDR1 LGHNT, CDR2 FRNRAP. The CDR3 runs 13 residues. DNA of the CDR3: TGTGCTAGTGGTTTGGAAGGGGTCAATGAGCAGTTCTTC. Amino acid sequence: CASGLEGVNEQFF.

The rearrangement uses TRBV4-3 and TRBJ2-7, with 10 nucleotides matching TRBD1. Looked up from germline, CDR1 is LGHNA and CDR2 is YSLEER. CDR3 size: 14 residues. J was trimmed by 2 bases and V by 4 bases; bases with no gene match: 2. The CDR3 spells CASSLGTGAYEQYF. CDR3 coding DNA: TGCGCCAGCAGCCTCGGGACAGGGGCCTACGAGCAGTACTTC.

In this sample, this clone turned up a few times. Other DNA sequences of this sample code for an identical CDR3. The CDR3: CASSPSLGTGNSPLHF. CDR3 nucleotide sequence: TGTGCCAGCTCACCGTCGCTCGGGACAGGAAATTCACCCCTCCACTTT. V usage is TRBV18 and J usage is TRBJ1-6, with 8 bases identical to TRBD1. The junction had 8 bases not matched to a gene; V was cut back by 3 bases and J by 7 bases. The CDR3 sequence is 16 residues long. The germline V gene encodes CDR1 KGHSH and CDR2 LQKENI.

The genes are TRBV4-1 and TRBJ2-7, with D hard to call. Germline V CDR1 and CDR2: MGHRA, YSYEKL. The CDR3 runs 14 residues. V shed 0 bases and J shed 0 bases, with 6 bases lying between them. The CDR3 protein is CASSQELSSYEQYF. In DNA form, the CDR3 reads TGCGCCAGCAGCCAAGAGCTAAGCTCCTACGAGCAGTACTTC.

A word on this clone: This CDR3 is also generated by other DNA sequences in the sample. The chain employs TRBV7-9 and TRBJ2-5; 9 nucleotides agree with TRBD2. The germline CDR1 and CDR2 sequences are SEHNR and FQNEAQ (reference sequence). V was clipped by 1 base and J by 2 bases; unmatched bases: 5. This CDR3 has 16 amino acids. CDR3 sequence: CASSLGPSGVQETQYF. The CDR3 DNA sequence: TGTGCCAGCAGCTTAGGCCCTAGCGGGGTACAAGAGACCCAGTACTTC.

The chain combines TRBV4-3 with TRBJ1-4, with TRBD1 identical over 8 bases. Trimming at V came to 0 bases and at J to 8 bases, leaving 8 bases not matched to a gene. The germline CDR1 and CDR2 sequences are LGHNA and YSLEER. The CDR3 runs to 16 residues. The CDR3, as DNA: TGCGCCAGCAGCCAAGAAGGCGGGACAGGTAGCGAAAAACTGTTTTTT. It translates to CASSQEGGTGSEKLFF.

The CDR3: CASSQDWTGGFGGYTF. The CDR3 DNA is TGTGCCAGCAGCCAAGATTGGACAGGGGGGTTCGGTGGCTACACCTTC. This chain joins TRBV14 and TRBJ1-2; 10 bases are shared with TRBD1. Germline V gene sequence: CDR1 SGHDN, CDR2 FVKESK. The CDR3 covers 16 residues. The ends lost 0 bases at V and 7 bases at J; junction bases unmatched: 8.

This clone was found a few times. The chain is built from TRBV30 and TRBJ1-4, with 10 bases aligning to TRBD1. After removal of 4 bases from V and 7 bases from J, the junction contained 3 bases not matched to a gene. The CDR3 has 13 residues. The germline gives CDR1 GTSNPN, CDR2 SVGIG (reference sequence). CDR3 residues: CAWNDRGLEKLFF. CDR3 sequence (DNA): TGTGCCTGGAACGACAGGGGGCTTGAAAAACTGTTTTTT.

Concerning this clone: At one boundary the junction diverges from the germline segment, which might be a read error. The rearrangement joins TRBV7-9 to TRBJ2-2; TRBD2 aligns across 7 bases. CDR3 length equals 16 residues. Germline CDR1 and CDR2: SEHNR and FQNEAQ (reference sequence). The CDR3 loop is CASRLGTILYAGELFF. The DNA for the CDR3 is TGTGCCAGCAGGTTAGGGACTATTCTCTATGCCGGGGAGCTGTTTTTT.

This clone turned up a few times. CDR3 amino acids: CASSPKEDSYGYTF. The CDR3 DNA follows: TGTGCCAGCAGCCCGAAGGAGGACAGCTATGGCTACACCTTC. The chain links TRBV21-1 to TRBJ1-2; the table's D call, TRBD1, has no DNA check behind it. TRBV21-1 is a pseudogene locus. The CDR3 is 14 amino acids.

V and J are TRBV4-1 and TRBJ1-3; D gene ambiguous. The CDR3 sequence is 17 residues long. V dropped 0 bases and J dropped 0 bases, with 12 bases sitting between them. Germline V gene lookup returns CDR1 MGHRA and CDR2 YSYEKL. CDR3 amino acids: CASSQEGQVYSGNTIYF. The CDR3 DNA sequence: TGCGCCAGCAGCCAAGAGGGTCAGGTCTACTCTGGAAACACCATATATTTT.

J is TRBJ1-5 and V is TRBV7-9; 7 bases match TRBD1. Per the germline V gene, CDR1 is SEHNR and CDR2 is FQNEAQ (reference sequence). V lost 2 bases and J lost 4; bases outside the gene matches: 2. This CDR3 is 14 amino acids long. This chain's CDR3 is CASSLQGGNQPQHF. The CDR3 region has the DNA TGTGCCAGCAGCTTACAGGGGGGAAATCAGCCCCAGCATTTT.

The chain links TRBV19 to TRBJ2-3; D not resolved. The CDR3 contains 12 residues. Germline V gives CDR1 LNHDA, CDR2 SQIVND (reference sequence). V was pared by 6 bases and J by 0 bases, with 4 bases between. The CDR3 DNA reads as TGTGCCAGTAGAGCTAGCACAGATACGCAGTATTTT. Translated: CASRASTDTQYF.

This chain uses TRBV7-9 with TRBJ2-7; D perhaps matches TRBD1 (5 bases). Deletions cut 4 bases from V and 5 bases from J, with 15 bases between. This CDR3 has 14 amino acids. Germline CDR1 and CDR2: SEHNR and FQNEAQ (reference sequence). As DNA, the CDR3 is TGTGCCAGCAGCTCCCGGCAGGGTTCTAACGAGCAGTACTTC. Residues: CASSSRQGSNEQYF. The complete variable domain, with remaining parts taken from reference TRBV7-9 and TRBJ2-7, reads DTGVSQNPRHKITKRGQNVTFRCDPISEHNRLYWYRQTLGQGPEFLTYFQNEAQLEKSRLLSDRFSAERPKGSFSTLEIQRTEQGDSAMYLCASSSRQGSNEQYFGPGTRLTVT.